The 32 T cell receptor beta chains listed next were all sequenced from one sample in a study of blood T cell repertoires in COVID-19. Profiled with immunoSEQ multiplex PCR; TCRdb holds only in-frame clones, not every one. The table includes around 250,000 clones, under 95% detected once. The sequencing input was PBMCs or T cells enriched from blood (not recorded which). These TCRs come from a middle-aged man who had been exposed to COVID-19.

The chain recombines TRBV28 with TRBJ1-4, with D perhaps TRBD1 (6 bases). The CDR3 totals 12 residues. CDR1 MDHEN and CDR2 SYDVKM come from the germline V gene. Deletions cut 7 bases from V and 8 bases from J, with 11 bases between. The CDR3 DNA follows: TGTGCCAGCAAAGTTCAGGGGGAAAAACTGTTTTTT. Amino acids: CASKVQGEKLFF.

The chain employs TRBV19 and TRBJ2-6, with 7 bases aligning to TRBD1. The V gene's germline CDR1 is LNHDA and CDR2 SQIVND (reference sequence). J lost 1 base, V lost 6 bases, and 9 bases had no gene match. The length of the CDR3 is 17 residues. CDR3 region: CASSSVGQPSGANVLTF. The DNA of the CDR3 is TGTGCCAGTAGCTCTGTGGGACAGCCGTCTGGGGCCAACGTCCTGACTTTC.

In its sample, this clone was seen once. V and J are TRBV30 and TRBJ2-1; tentatively, D is TRBD1 (6 bases). V lost 2 bases, J lost 4 bases, and 9 bases lay in between. The CDR3 loop spans 13 amino acids. Germline V CDR1 and CDR2: GTSNPN, SVGIG (reference sequence). The CDR3 DNA follows: TGTGCCTGGAGTCTGGACAGATACAATGAGCAGTTCTTC. This gives the protein CAWSLDRYNEQFF.

V usage is TRBV2 and J usage is TRBJ2-1; 10 nucleotides match TRBD1. Germline CDR1 is SNHLY and CDR2 is FYNNEI. The CDR3 contains 13 residues. Trimming at V came to 5 bases and at J to 9 bases, leaving 4 bases not matched to a gene. The chain's CDR3 is CASSIRDRGEQFF. The CDR3 nucleotides read TGTGCCAGCAGTATCCGGGACAGGGGTGAGCAGTTCTTC.

This chain joins TRBV10-2 and TRBJ2-2; TRBD1 might be the D (6 bases). Germline V gene lookup returns CDR1 WSHSY and CDR2 SAAADI. Trimming cost V 6 bases and J 6 bases, with 11 bases left between them. The CDR3 covers 13 residues. The CDR3, as DNA: TGCGCCAGCAGAACATCAGGGGCCGGGGAGCTGTTTTTT. Translated: CASRTSGAGELFF.

This clone was detected once. The chain joins TRBV10-3 to TRBJ2-3, with TRBD2 identical over 9 bases. This CDR3 region has 16 residues. The germline CDR1 and CDR2 sequences are ENHRY and SYGVKD. Losses at the gene ends were 3 bases for V and 2 bases for J; bases not matched to a gene: 6. The CDR3 region has the DNA TGTGCCATCAGTGAAAGTCTAGCGGGGATCACAGATACGCAGTATTTT. Translation: CAISESLAGITDTQYF.

This chain joins TRBV19 and TRBJ1-5; D is unresolved. Trimming stripped 7 bases from V and 0 bases from J, with 10 bases between. From germline, CDR1 is LNHDA and CDR2 SQIVND (reference sequence). The CDR3 runs to 14 residues. CDR3 sequence reads: CASTVWASNQPQHF. CDR3 coding DNA: TGTGCCAGTACGGTCTGGGCTAGCAATCAGCCCCAGCATTTT.

The rearrangement uses TRBV7-9 and TRBJ1-1, with D perhaps matching TRBD1 (5 bases). Germline V lookup: CDR1 SEHNR, CDR2 FQNEAQ (reference sequence). CDR3 length: 13 amino acids. Trimming left V 1 base short and J 8 bases short, with 11 bases between. The CDR3 sequence is CASSLDAGPEAFF. The CDR3 DNA sequence: TGTGCCAGCAGCTTAGATGCGGGACCCGAAGCTTTCTTT. Complete variable domain (other parts from reference TRBV7-9 and TRBJ1-1): DTGVSQNPRHKITKRGQNVTFRCDPISEHNRLYWYRQTLGQGPEFLTYFQNEAQLEKSRLLSDRFSAERPKGSFSTLEIQRTEQGDSAMYLCASSLDAGPEAFFGQGTRLTVV.

The chain uses TRBV27 and TRBJ2-5, with D possibly being TRBD2 (6 bases). With 3 bases removed from V and 4 bases from J, the gap between germline ends came to 12 bases. The CDR3 consists of 14 residues. Germline lookup yields CDR1 MNHEY and CDR2 SMNVEV (reference sequence). CDR3 bases: TGTGCCAGCAGTTTTCTCCGGGGAGGAGAGACCCAGTACTTC. Translating it yields CASSFLRGGETQYF.

This rearrangement joins TRBV6-5 to TRBJ1-1; the D is unclear. Per the germline V gene, CDR1 is MNHEY and CDR2 is SVGAGI. Deletions cut 6 bases from V and 3 bases from J, with 11 bases between. This CDR3 is 13 amino acids long. The CDR3 sequence: CASSYGGYTEAFF. CDR3 DNA sequence: TGTGCCAGCAGCTATGGCGGGTACACTGAAGCTTTCTTT.

The chain joins TRBV29-1 to TRBJ1-1; the D is unclear. CDR3 length equals 13 residues. V lost 1 base and J 3 bases, leaving 9 bases between the germline ends. From germline, CDR1 is SQVTM and CDR2 ANQGSEA. The CDR3 protein is CSVEGMPDTEAFF. As DNA, the CDR3 is TGCAGCGTTGAAGGAATGCCGGACACTGAAGCTTTCTTT.

J is TRBJ1-1 and V is TRBV30; tentative D call: TRBD1 (6 bases). The V end was cut by 7 bases, the J end by 1 base, with 13 bases between. CDR1 is GTSNPN, CDR2 SVGIG, per germline (reference sequence). The CDR3 has 13 residues. CDR3 loop: CALQGTQNTEAFF. The CDR3 nucleotides read TGTGCCTTACAGGGAACCCAGAACACTGAAGCTTTCTTT.

The chain is built from TRBV4-3 and TRBJ2-3, with D perhaps matching TRBD2 (5 bases). Germline-derived CDR1 and CDR2 are LGHNA and YSLEER. The CDR3 has 16 amino acids. Trimming removed 4 bases from V and 2 bases from J, with 16 bases in between. The CDR3 DNA reads TGCGCCAGCAGCCCAGAGGAGAGGGCACACACAGATACGCAGTATTTT. Its protein is CASSPEERAHTDTQYF.

The chain has TRBV9 and TRBJ1-1, with no clear D. CDR3 size: 14 residues. V shed 3 bases and J shed 1 base, with 10 bases lying between them. Per germline, CDR1 SGDLS and CDR2 YYNGEE. The CDR3 nucleotides read TGTGCCAGCAGCGCAACTCGACAGAACACTGAAGCTTTCTTT. This translates into CASSATRQNTEAFF.

The chain joins TRBV11-2 to TRBJ2-1; TRBD1 agrees at 7 bases. V shed 1 base, J shed 3 bases, and the junction held 3 bases outside the gene matches. The CDR3 contains 15 residues. Germline lookup yields CDR1 SGHAT and CDR2 FQNNGV. CDR3 region: CASSLGRGFYNEQFF. In DNA form, the CDR3 reads TGTGCCAGCAGCTTAGGCAGGGGGTTCTACAATGAGCAGTTCTTC.

The chain couples TRBV5-1 to TRBJ2-2; tentatively, D is TRBD1 (6 bases). Trimming left V 2 bases short and J 2 bases short, with 13 bases between. Looked up from germline, CDR1 is SGHRS and CDR2 is YFSETQ. The CDR3 totals 16 residues. CDR3 amino acids: CASSLGQRTNTGELFF. The DNA of the CDR3 is TGCGCCAGCAGCTTAGGACAGAGGACTAACACCGGGGAGCTGTTTTTT.

The genes are TRBV28 and TRBJ1-1; D might be TRBD1 (5 bases). Germline values: CDR1 MDHEN, CDR2 SYDVKM. The CDR3 is 16 amino acids. Trimming pared 4 bases from V and 1 base from J, leaving 16 bases between. CDR3 loop: CASSSSGEAGNTEAFF. The CDR3 DNA sequence: TGTGCCAGCAGTTCATCGGGGGAGGCTGGGAACACTGAAGCTTTCTTT.

This chain joins TRBV4-1 and TRBJ2-7, with 7 bases identical to TRBD1. CDR3 size: 17 residues. Germline V gene lookup returns CDR1 MGHRA and CDR2 YSYEKL. The V gene end was trimmed by 3 bases and the J gene end by 2 bases; junction bases not matched to a gene: 13. The CDR3 DNA is TGCGCCAGCAGCCAGAAGAGCCTTAGGGACAGCGCCTACGAGCAGTACTTC. This translates into CASSQKSLRDSAYEQYF.

The chain couples TRBV23-1 to TRBJ1-1; 8 positions match TRBD1. TRBV23-1 is labeled an ORF, and its function is uncertain. The V segment lost 0 bases and the J segment 5 bases; nucleotides outside the gene matches: 11. CDR3 length equals 17 residues. CDR3 in amino acids: CASSQSMFVTGGTEAFF. The DNA for the CDR3 is TGCGCCAGCAGTCAATCGATGTTCGTAACAGGGGGGACTGAAGCTTTCTTT.

J is TRBJ1-1 and V is TRBV7-8; tentative D call: TRBD1 (6 bases). Trimming shortened V by 5 bases and J by 0 bases, and 10 bases separated the two germline ends. Germline V gene sequence: CDR1 SGHVS, CDR2 FQNEAQ. The CDR3 covers 14 residues. CDR3 coding DNA: TGTGCCAGCAGCACCCAGGGGATGAACACTGAAGCTTTCTTT. Translating gives CASSTQGMNTEAFF.

This chain connects TRBV11-2 to TRBJ1-6; maybe TRBD1 (5 bases). This CDR3 has 17 amino acids. Trimming took off 1 base at V and 7 bases at J, with 17 bases between the two ends. CDR1 and CDR2 (germline): SGHAT, FQNNGV. CDR3 amino acids: CASSLVGREGVNSPLHF. In DNA, the CDR3 is TGTGCCAGCAGCTTAGTGGGCAGGGAAGGGGTAAATTCACCCCTCCACTTT.

The chain is built from TRBV5-1 and TRBJ2-5, with a weak D call TRBD1 (5 bases). CDR3 length: 17 residues. Germline V gene lookup returns CDR1 SGHRS and CDR2 YFSETQ. V shed 0 bases and J shed 2 bases, with 17 bases lying between them. CDR3 in DNA: TGCGCCAGCAGCTTGGAGGGCAGGACATCGGGTCAAGAGACCCAGTACTTC. It encodes CASSLEGRTSGQETQYF.

The chain has TRBV19 and TRBJ2-1; no reliable D call. The CDR3 sequence is 11 residues long. Between the trimmed V and J ends, which lost 2 bases and 8 bases, there was a span of 4 bases. CDR1 is LNHDA, CDR2 SQIVND, per germline (reference sequence). Here the CDR3 reads CASSIYYEQFF. The CDR3 DNA reads as TGTGCCAGTAGTATATACTATGAGCAGTTCTTC.

This clone came up once. The chain employs TRBV5-1 and TRBJ1-4; TRBD1 matches at 7 bases. This CDR3 comprises 14 residues. Germline CDR1 is SGHRS and CDR2 is YFSETQ. V was pared by 4 bases and J by 5 bases, with 5 bases of the junction left unmatched. The CDR3 loop is CASSTGTANEKLFF. The CDR3 DNA is TGCGCCAGCAGCACCGGGACAGCAAATGAAAAACTGTTTTTT.

Turning to this clone: The sample holds other DNA sequences that translate to the same CDR3. The chain links TRBV28 to TRBJ1-5; D not resolved. Trimming left V 3 bases short and J 6 bases short, with 6 bases between. The CDR3 extends over 12 amino acids. CDR1 MDHEN and CDR2 SYDVKM come from the germline V gene. The CDR3, as DNA: TGTGCCAGCAGTTTTGGGAGTCAGCCCCAGCATTTT. Its protein product is CASSFGSQPQHF.

The chain uses TRBV4-3 and TRBJ2-7; 8 nucleotides align to TRBD2. CDR3 size: 17 residues. The ends lost 3 bases at V and 2 bases at J; junction bases unmatched: 12. Germline-derived CDR1 and CDR2 are LGHNA and YSLEER. The CDR3 sequence: CASSHGGRHEGAYEQYF. The CDR3 region has the DNA TGCGCCAGCAGCCATGGCGGGAGGCACGAGGGGGCCTACGAGCAGTACTTC.

The CDR3 region is CASGLKQVNGYTF. CDR3 nucleotide sequence: TGTGCTAGTGGTTTGAAACAGGTAAATGGCTACACCTTC. J is TRBJ1-2 and V is TRBV12-5, with a weak D call TRBD1 (5 bases). CDR1 and CDR2 (germline): LGHNT, FRNRAP. The CDR3 is made up of 13 amino acids. Trimming shortened V by 2 bases and J by 6 bases, and 10 bases separated the two germline ends.

This chain links TRBV19 with TRBJ2-1; TRBD2 is a possible D gene (5 bases). CDR1 and CDR2 (germline): LNHDA, SQIVND (reference sequence). V was trimmed by 3 bases and J by 6 bases, leaving 15 bases between them. The CDR3 is made up of 15 amino acids. CDR3 bases: TGTGCCAGTAGTATCCGGCCCCCGGGGTCCAATGAGCAGTTCTTC. This encodes CASSIRPPGSNEQFF.

The chain recombines TRBV18 with TRBJ1-2, with 10 bases that match TRBD1. V lost 6 bases to trimming and J lost 4 bases; unmatched junction nucleotides: 8. The germline V gene has CDR1 KGHSH and CDR2 LQKENI. The CDR3 has 15 amino acids. The CDR3 coding sequence is TGTGCCAGCTCTCCCTCGGGACAGGGGACCTATGGCTACACCTTC. Encoded protein: CASSPSGQGTYGYTF.

This clone showed up just once. The genes are TRBV12-3 or TRBV12-4 and TRBJ2-3; D is undetermined. This CDR3 spans 11 amino acids. V shed 7 bases and J shed 4 bases, with 6 bases lying between them. DNA for the CDR3: TGTGCCAGCAACATGGCAGATACGCAGTATTTT. Amino acids: CASNMADTQYF.

This clone was detected only once. The CDR3 protein is CASSEYRAGGPGGNIQYF. The CDR3 DNA follows: TGTGCCAGCAGTGAATACCGAGCGGGAGGGCCGGGCGGAAACATTCAGTACTTC. The chain recombines TRBV6-1 with TRBJ2-4; 10 positions match TRBD2. Germline trimming cut 2 bases from V and 6 bases from J; bases unmatched to any gene: 13. CDR3 length equals 18 residues. Per germline, CDR1 MNHNS and CDR2 SASEGT.

The chain combines TRBV18 with TRBJ2-1; D is possibly TRBD2 (5 bases). This CDR3 contains 15 residues. Germline CDR1 and CDR2: KGHSH and LQKENI. V was trimmed by 1 base and J by 7 bases, leaving 14 bases between them. The chain's CDR3 is CASSPRESVLNEQFF. The CDR3 bases are TGTGCCAGCTCACCACGGGAGTCGGTTTTGAATGAGCAGTTCTTC.